The 29 T cell receptor beta chains presented below share a single source sample, sequenced in a study of PD-L1 blockade in urothelial cancer. The assay was immunoSEQ multiplex PCR, and TCRdb's table has in-frame clones only and misses some. The repertoire holds around 19,000 clones, with 88% as singletons. Here the sequenced sample was PBMCs, taken around atezolizumab (anti-PD-L1) treatment. The origin of the receptors is a man in his fifties with urothelial cancer.

The rearrangement uses TRBV6-1 and TRBJ2-3; D is unresolved. The CDR3 runs 15 residues. Germline V gene lookup returns CDR1 MNHNS and CDR2 SASEGT. V was pared by 1 base and J by 3 bases, with 11 bases between. The CDR3 nucleotides are TGTGCCAGCAGTGAAGATTGGGCAAGTACAGATACGCAGTATTTT. Amino acids: CASSEDWASTDTQYF.

The rearrangement joins TRBV6-6 to TRBJ1-1, with D perhaps TRBD1 (6 bases). V gave up 6 bases and J gave up 1 base, with 9 bases separating them. There are 13 residues in the CDR3. In germline, CDR1 is MNHNY, CDR2 SVGAGI (reference sequence). The CDR3 nucleotides read TGTGCCAGCAGACAGGGACGGAACACTGAAGCTTTCTTT. Protein: CASRQGRNTEAFF.

J is TRBJ2-1 and V is TRBV6-6; D may be TRBD1 (5 bases). Germline CDR1 MNHNY, CDR2 SVGAGI (reference sequence). V lost 6 bases and J 8 bases, leaving 17 bases between the germline ends. The CDR3 consists of 14 residues. CDR3 bases: TGTGCCAGCAGAGAGACCGCTTTAGGGGATGAGCAGTTCTTC. Protein sequence: CASRETALGDEQFF.

The CDR3 DNA sequence: TGCGCCAGCAGTGAGATCTATTATACCACTGAAGCTTTCTTT. Its protein product is CASSEIYYTTEAFF. The V call is TRBV10-2, the J call TRBJ1-1, with D unresolved. CDR3 size: 14 residues. The germline V and J ends were trimmed by 2 bases and 4 bases, with 11 bases remaining between them. The V gene's germline CDR1 is WSHSY and CDR2 SAAADI.

This chain connects TRBV11-3 to TRBJ2-1; 10 bases are a match to TRBD2. V gave up 5 bases and J gave up 6 bases; unmatched junction bases: 10. The germline V gene encodes CDR1 SGHNT and CDR2 YENEEA. This CDR3 has 16 amino acids. The CDR3 sequence: CASSAIAGGGRNEQFF. In nucleotides, the CDR3 is TGTGCCAGCAGCGCGATAGCGGGAGGAGGGCGCAATGAGCAGTTCTTC.

This clone has only one observation. This chain uses TRBV30 with TRBJ1-4; possible D gene TRBD1, 5 bases. Trimming took 4 bases from V and 7 from J, leaving 13 bases between them. Germline values: CDR1 GTSNPN, CDR2 SVGIG (reference sequence). This CDR3 comprises 13 residues. CDR3 sequence reads: CAWTQGLGEKLFF. DNA of the CDR3: TGTGCCTGGACTCAGGGACTCGGTGAAAAACTGTTTTTT.

This clone appeared once. This chain connects TRBV6-1 to TRBJ1-5; D is possibly TRBD1 (5 bases). From germline, CDR1 is MNHNS and CDR2 SASEGT. The CDR3 runs to 19 residues. V was cut by 2 bases and J by 4 bases, with 24 bases left in between. CDR3 loop: CASSEPRRQRDFGNQPQHF. CDR3 DNA: TGTGCCAGCAGTGAACCGCGCCGACAAAGGGACTTTGGTAATCAGCCCCAGCATTTT.

This clone was observed once. This sequence joins TRBV28 and TRBJ1-1, with TRBD1 matching 7 bases. Losses at the gene ends were 4 bases for V and 3 bases for J; bases not matched to a gene: 8. Germline V gene sequence: CDR1 MDHEN, CDR2 SYDVKM. The CDR3 has 15 amino acids. The CDR3 nucleotides read TGTGCCAGCAGTTCATACAGGGGATCCGACACTGAAGCTTTCTTT. This translates into CASSSYRGSDTEAFF.

This rearrangement joins TRBV6-1 to TRBJ2-2, with unresolved D. This CDR3 is built from 14 residues. Between the trimmed V and J ends, which lost 7 bases and 2 bases, there was a span of 11 bases. Germline CDR1 MNHNS, CDR2 SASEGT. The CDR3 region has the DNA TGTGCCAGCATCCACAGCTTTAACACCGGGGAGCTGTTTTTT. It encodes CASIHSFNTGELFF.

The CDR3 is CASNVAGVGTDTQYF. CDR3 sequence (DNA): TGCGCCAGTAACGTAGCGGGAGTCGGGACAGATACGCAGTATTTT. The rearrangement uses TRBV5-1 and TRBJ2-3; 9 nucleotides match TRBD2. The CDR3 extends over 15 amino acids. Germline loops: CDR1 SGHRS, CDR2 YFSETQ. The ends lost 8 bases at V and 3 bases at J; junction bases unmatched: 10.

This clone has a single count. V gene TRBV6-5 combines with J gene TRBJ1-1; D is unresolved. The CDR3 length is 15 residues. V was shortened by 0 bases and J by 0 bases, with 8 bases between the two germline ends. Germline V gene sequence: CDR1 MNHEY, CDR2 SVGAGI. CDR3: CASSYSIGVNTEAFF. The CDR3 nucleotides read TGTGCCAGCAGTTACTCTATCGGGGTGAACACTGAAGCTTTCTTT.

Regarding this clone: Sequence at one end of the junction differs from germline and may be a read error. The chain is built from TRBV11-2 and TRBJ1-3; TRBD1 might be the D (6 bases). Germline values: CDR1 SGHAT, CDR2 FQNNGV. This CDR3 spans 14 amino acids. In DNA form, the CDR3 reads TGTGCCAGCAGCTCATATGGGGGTTACAGGGTCCGAGTTTTT. Amino acid sequence: CASSSYGGYRVRVF.

This chain links TRBV29-1 with TRBJ2-3, with D perhaps TRBD2 (5 bases). The CDR3 contains 11 residues. The germline V gene encodes CDR1 SQVTM and CDR2 ANQGSEA. The V and J ends lost 7 bases and 9 bases respectively, with 14 bases between them. The CDR3 DNA follows: TGCAGCGGGGAGAGCACCCAAACGCAGTATTTT. It specifies CSGESTQTQYF.

The chain links TRBV27 to TRBJ2-5, with TRBD2 identical over 13 bases. J was trimmed by 0 bases and V by 4 bases; bases with no gene match: 5. The CDR3 runs to 17 residues. Germline V gives CDR1 MNHEY, CDR2 SMNVEV (reference sequence). CDR3 loop: CASSSGTSGKYQETQYF. DNA for the CDR3: TGTGCCAGCAGTTCGGGGACTAGCGGGAAGTACCAAGAGACCCAGTACTTC.

The CDR3 DNA reads TGTGCCAGCGGGGGTGGGCGGAGGGTCGCTTCACCCCTCCACTTT. Translation: CASGGGRRVASPLHF. The chain uses TRBV11-2 and TRBJ1-6, with a weak D call TRBD1 (5 bases). CDR1 and CDR2 (germline): SGHAT, FQNNGV. V lost 8 bases to trimming and J lost 9 bases, with 20 bases between them. This CDR3 spans 15 amino acids. The full variable domain, completed using reference TRBV11-2 and TRBJ1-6, is EAGVAQSPRYKIIEKRQSVAFWCNPISGHATLYWYQQILGQGPKLLIQFQNNGVVDDSQLPKDRFSAERLKGVDSTLKIQPAKLEDSAVYLCASGGGRRVASPLHFGNGTRLTVT.

This sequence joins TRBV6-4 and TRBJ1-2, with 9 bases identical to TRBD1. Losses at the gene ends were 2 bases for V and 3 bases for J; bases not matched to a gene: 4. This CDR3 is 15 amino acids long. The germline V gene encodes CDR1 MRHNA and CDR2 SNTAGT. CDR3 in amino acids: CASSDRDREDYGYTF. The CDR3 DNA reads as TGTGCCAGCAGTGACAGGGACAGGGAGGACTATGGCTACACCTTC.

V and J are TRBV27 and TRBJ2-5; 7 bases are shared with TRBD2. CDR1 is MNHEY and CDR2 is SMNVEV in the germline V gene (reference sequence). After removal of 2 bases from V and 1 base from J, the junction contained 4 bases not matched to a gene. The CDR3 is 15 amino acids. CDR3 residues: CASSLVAGSQETQYF. The DNA for the CDR3 is TGTGCCAGCAGTTTAGTAGCGGGCTCCCAAGAGACCCAGTACTTC.

The V call is TRBV10-3, the J call TRBJ1-2; D is ambiguous. Germline CDR1 ENHRY, CDR2 SYGVKD. Trimming removed 2 bases from V and 1 base from J, with 5 bases in between. The CDR3 totals 13 residues. This chain's CDR3 is CAISEPVNYGYTF. In DNA form, the CDR3 reads TGTGCCATCAGTGAGCCAGTTAACTATGGCTACACCTTC.

Comment on this clone: Sequence at one end of the junction differs from germline and may be a read error. The chain joins TRBV6-1 to TRBJ1-4, with D tentatively TRBD1 (6 bases). The CDR3 totals 11 residues. Looked up from germline, CDR1 is MNHNS and CDR2 is SASEGT. The CDR3 DNA follows: TGTGCCAGCAGTGACCGGGACAAAAAGTCTTTT. This translates into CASSDRDKKSF.

This chain connects TRBV5-1 to TRBJ2-1; 11 nucleotides match TRBD2. The CDR3 sequence is 14 residues long. J was trimmed by 9 bases and V by 2 bases; bases with no gene match: 4. Per germline, CDR1 SGHRS and CDR2 YFSETQ. DNA for the CDR3: TGCGCCAGCAGCTTTAGCGGGGGGGCCTTTGAGCAGTTCTTC. This sequence encodes CASSFSGGAFEQFF.

The chain recombines TRBV5-5 with TRBJ2-7; no reliable D call. CDR1 and CDR2 (germline): SGHKS, YYEKEE (reference sequence). V was shortened by 0 bases and J by 2 bases, with 15 bases between the two germline ends. The CDR3 is 16 amino acids. This CDR3 reads CASSLAPGFDTYEQYF. The CDR3 coding sequence is TGTGCCAGCAGCTTGGCCCCAGGCTTTGACACCTACGAGCAGTACTTC.

The chain joins TRBV4-2 to TRBJ2-2; 9 bases agree with TRBD1. The CDR3 consists of 15 residues. Germline V CDR1 and CDR2: LGHNA, YNFKEQ. With V trimmed by 1 base and J by 3 bases, 0 bases remained unmatched. The CDR3 reads CASSQGTGDTGELFF. The CDR3 nucleotides are TGTGCCAGCAGCCAAGGGACAGGGGACACCGGGGAGCTGTTTTTT.

The chain has TRBV4-1 and TRBJ2-7; the D is unclear. CDR3 length equals 15 residues. From germline, CDR1 is MGHRA and CDR2 YSYEKL. Trimming left V 0 bases short and J 2 bases short, with 11 bases between. The CDR3 loop reads CASSQDWAQAYEQYF. In DNA form, the CDR3 reads TGCGCCAGCAGCCAAGATTGGGCCCAGGCCTACGAGCAGTACTTC.

This clone is termed medium-sized. The chain uses TRBV19 and TRBJ2-5; 11 bases agree with TRBD2. V lost 4 bases to trimming and J lost 2 bases; unmatched junction nucleotides: 0. The CDR3 loop spans 14 amino acids. Germline V gene data show CDR1 as LNHDA and CDR2 as SQIVND (reference sequence). The CDR3 DNA reads TGTGCCAGTAGTAGGACTAGCGGGCAAGAGACCCAGTACTTC. This codes for CASSRTSGQETQYF.

This clone was found a few times. The chain links TRBV28 to TRBJ2-1; 7 bases align to TRBD2. Losses at the gene ends were 6 bases for V and 0 bases for J; bases not matched to a gene: 14. The germline V gene has CDR1 MDHEN and CDR2 SYDVKM. The CDR3 length is 18 residues. DNA for the CDR3: TGTGCCAGCAGAACAGCGGGACTCATCGGTGGCTCCTACAATGAGCAGTTCTTC. Translation gives CASRTAGLIGGSYNEQFF. Full variable domain (missing parts from reference TRBV28 and TRBJ2-1): DVKVTQSSRYLVKRTGEKVFLECVQDMDHENMFWYRQDPGLGLRLIYFSYDVKMKEKGDIPEGYSVSREKKERFSLILESASTNQTSMYLCASRTAGLIGGSYNEQFFGPGTRLTVL.

In this sample, this clone turned up once. J is TRBJ1-2 and V is TRBV7-8; possibly TRBD1 for D (6 bases). The V end was cut by 6 bases, the J end by 6 bases, with 17 bases between. The germline V gene encodes CDR1 SGHVS and CDR2 FQNEAQ. The CDR3 contains 14 residues. This chain's CDR3 is CASRRGRGVDGYTF. The CDR3 DNA reads TGTGCCAGCAGAAGGGGCAGGGGAGTAGATGGCTACACCTTC.

This clone was observed a single time. The chain recombines TRBV7-9 with TRBJ1-5; 7 bases match TRBD1. Germline V lookup: CDR1 SEHNR, CDR2 FQNEAQ (reference sequence). The V segment lost 4 bases and the J segment 3 bases; nucleotides outside the gene matches: 9. CDR3 size: 16 residues. CDR3 amino acids: CASSSGRGQINQPQHF. CDR3 in DNA: TGTGCCAGCAGCTCCGGACGGGGACAGATCAATCAGCCCCAGCATTTT.

The DNA for the CDR3 is TGTGCCAGCACCCTCATAGCGGGAGGGTTTAGCGGGGAGCTGTTTTTT. Translation gives CASTLIAGGFSGELFF. The V and J genes are TRBV7-2 and TRBJ2-2; 11 positions agree with TRBD2. CDR1 SGHTA and CDR2 FQGNSA come from the germline V gene. The CDR3 has 16 residues. The V segment lost 7 bases and the J segment 7 bases; nucleotides outside the gene matches: 11.

The V and J genes are TRBV2 and TRBJ2-1; 8 nucleotides agree with TRBD2. Looked up from germline, CDR1 is SNHLY and CDR2 is FYNNEI. There are 16 residues in the CDR3. The J segment lost 1 base and the V segment lost 4 bases, leaving 6 bases of the junction unmatched. CDR3 region: CASSVQAGESYNEQFF. Here the CDR3 DNA reads TGTGCCAGCAGTGTTCAAGCGGGAGAATCCTACAATGAGCAGTTCTTC. The complete variable domain, with remaining parts taken from reference TRBV2 and TRBJ2-1, reads EPEVTQTPSHQVTQMGQEVILRCVPISNHLYFYWYRQILGQKVEFLVSFYNNEISEKSEIFDDQFSVERPDGSNFTLKIRSTKLEDSAMYFCASSVQAGESYNEQFFGPGTRLTVL.